What follows are 29 T cell receptor beta chains derived from one specimen sequenced in a study of blood T cell repertoires in COVID-19. Sequencing used immunoSEQ multiplex PCR; TCRdb keeps in-frame clones, though not all of them. The sample contains around 24,000 clones, 85% to 90% of which appear only once. Input material: peripheral blood. These receptors were taken from a man aged 70 or older with COVID-19, enrolled during active disease.

V usage is TRBV19 and J usage is TRBJ1-1; D unresolved. The germline V gene encodes CDR1 LNHDA and CDR2 SQIVND (reference sequence). CDR3 length: 12 residues. The V end lost 4 bases, the J end lost 1 base, and 4 bases lay between the germline ends. The CDR3 region is CASSTRNTEAFF. CDR3 sequence (DNA): TGTGCCAGTAGTACGAGGAACACTGAAGCTTTCTTT.

V usage is TRBV7-2 and J usage is TRBJ2-2; possible D gene TRBD2, 5 bases. Germline assignment: CDR1 SGHTA and CDR2 FQGNSA. Trimming removed 2 bases from V and 4 bases from J, with 14 bases in between. The CDR3 loop spans 16 amino acids. The DNA for the CDR3 is TGTGCCAGCAGCTTATATTTGATCCGGGGCACCGGGGAGCTGTTTTTT. Translation: CASSLYLIRGTGELFF.

This clone showed up just a few times. The chain joins TRBV15 to TRBJ2-1; a possible D gene is TRBD1 (5 bases). V lost 5 bases and J 6 bases, leaving 20 bases between the germline ends. The V gene's germline CDR1 is LNHNV and CDR2 YYDKDF (reference sequence). This CDR3 region has 16 residues. The CDR3 DNA is TGTGCCACCAGCTCCACGCTGGACACGACGCCCAATGAGCAGTTCTTC. Translating it yields CATSSTLDTTPNEQFF.

Worth noting for this clone: An end of the junction does not agree with germline; a read error may underlie this. Additional DNA sequences in this sample encode the identical CDR3. J is TRBJ1-1 and V is TRBV7-9; 8 nucleotides line up with TRBD1. The CDR3 totals 15 residues. Germline CDR1 SEHNR, CDR2 FQNEAQ (reference sequence). CDR3 protein: CASSPGWTGTFEAFF. The CDR3 nucleotides are TGTGCTAGCAGCCCAGGGTGGACAGGGACATTTGAAGCTTTCTTT.

J is TRBJ2-3 and V is TRBV24-1; 11 nucleotides line up with TRBD1. Trimming at V came to 4 bases and at J to 4 bases, leaving 9 bases not matched to a gene. The CDR3 length is 17 residues. The germline V gene has CDR1 KGHDR and CDR2 SFDVKD. The CDR3 coding sequence is TGTGCCACCAGTGAAGGGACAGGGGGGTCCCCGGCAGATACGCAGTATTTT. Amino acid sequence: CATSEGTGGSPADTQYF.

This chain uses TRBV30 with TRBJ2-6; D unclear. Trimming stripped 4 bases from V and 0 bases from J, with 7 bases between. This CDR3 has 14 amino acids. Germline V CDR1 and CDR2: GTSNPN, SVGIG (reference sequence). The CDR3 DNA sequence: TGTGCCTGGAACGCAGACTCTGGGGCCAACGTCCTGACTTTC. Encoded protein: CAWNADSGANVLTF.

The chain combines TRBV14 with TRBJ2-2; weak D call: TRBD1 (6 bases). The germline CDR1 and CDR2 sequences are SGHDN and FVKESK. Trimming left V 8 bases short and J 3 bases short, with 19 bases between. The CDR3 consists of 16 residues. CDR3 DNA sequence: TGTGCCAGCTCCCACTACAGGGTCCGGGACACCGGGGAGCTGTTTTTT. Translating it yields CASSHYRVRDTGELFF.

The V gene is TRBV5-1, the J gene TRBJ2-1; 13 bases align to TRBD2. CDR1 is SGHRS, CDR2 YFSETQ, per germline. The V segment lost 7 bases and the J segment 8 bases; nucleotides outside the gene matches: 6. This CDR3 has 14 residues. The CDR3 reads CASLGLAGADEQFF. CDR3 in DNA: TGCGCCAGCTTAGGACTAGCGGGAGCAGATGAGCAGTTCTTC.

V is TRBV6-6 and J is TRBJ1-5, with D unclear. The V end was cut by 3 bases, the J end by 3 bases, with 12 bases between. CDR1 MNHNY and CDR2 SVGAGI come from the germline V gene (reference sequence). The CDR3 runs to 15 residues. The CDR3 is CASSYPGSSNQPQHF. CDR3 DNA: TGTGCCAGCAGTTATCCCGGGAGCTCCAATCAGCCCCAGCATTTT.

The gene calls are TRBV6-1 and TRBJ1-4; 9 bases are a match to TRBD1. The junction had 15 bases not matched to a gene; V was cut back by 4 bases and J by 6 bases. CDR3 size: 18 residues. Germline assignment: CDR1 MNHNS and CDR2 SASEGT. CDR3 amino acids: CASSGGQGNYWRDEKLFF. In DNA form, the CDR3 reads TGTGCCAGCAGTGGCGGACAGGGGAACTACTGGAGGGATGAAAAACTGTTTTTT.

The chain recombines TRBV18 with TRBJ1-2; tentatively, D is TRBD1 (5 bases). CDR3 length: 14 residues. Trimming removed 1 base at V and 2 bases at J, with 8 bases between. Germline lookup yields CDR1 KGHSH and CDR2 LQKENI. The CDR3 DNA reads TGTGCCAGCTCACCACAGGACAAAAACTATGGCTACACCTTC. This codes for CASSPQDKNYGYTF.

The rearrangement joins TRBV5-1 to TRBJ2-7, with unresolved D. The germline gives CDR1 SGHRS, CDR2 YFSETQ. The CDR3 is 12 residues long. V lost 0 bases, J lost 2 bases, and 3 bases lay in between. CDR3 sequence: CASSLGAYEQYF. CDR3 coding DNA: TGCGCCAGCAGCTTGGGAGCCTACGAGCAGTACTTC.

This clone was detected once. V and J are TRBV7-9 and TRBJ1-2; 7 nucleotides match TRBD1. CDR1 SEHNR and CDR2 FQNEAQ come from the germline V gene (reference sequence). Trimming cost V 1 base and J 4 bases; bases outside gene matches: 12. CDR3 length: 17 amino acids. The CDR3 DNA reads as TGTGCCAGCAGCTTAGACCACATGGGACAGCGAGTCTATGGCTACACCTTC. This encodes CASSLDHMGQRVYGYTF.

This clone occurred a few times. Here the CDR3 DNA reads TGTGCCAGCAGTTCTAGACAGGGGGCTTTCTACGAGCAGTACTTC. Translating it yields CASSSRQGAFYEQYF. The chain combines TRBV6-6 with TRBJ2-7, with 10 bases lining up with TRBD1. V shed 4 bases, J shed 3 bases, and the junction held 6 bases outside the gene matches. The CDR3 totals 15 residues. From germline, CDR1 is MNHNY and CDR2 SVGAGI (reference sequence).

The genes are TRBV5-1 and TRBJ2-7; TRBD1 might be the D (6 bases). CDR3 length equals 15 residues. Germline V gene sequence: CDR1 SGHRS, CDR2 YFSETQ. Trimming removed 4 bases at V and 2 bases at J, with 16 bases between. DNA for the CDR3: TGCGCCAGCAGCAGTAGACCGGACAGTCCCTACGAGCAGTACTTC. Its translation is CASSSRPDSPYEQYF.

The rearrangement joins TRBV19 to TRBJ1-3; D call uncertain. The V and J ends lost 3 bases and 8 bases respectively, with 14 bases between them. The CDR3 loop spans 14 amino acids. The V gene's germline CDR1 is LNHDA and CDR2 SQIVND (reference sequence). The DNA of the CDR3 is TGTGCCAGTAGTATCCTTGGACGAGCGGACACCATATATTTT. Its protein is CASSILGRADTIYF.

The rearrangement joins TRBV27 to TRBJ2-7; 10 nucleotides match TRBD2. This CDR3 contains 16 residues. Germline CDR1 MNHEY, CDR2 SMNVEV (reference sequence). V shed 3 bases and J 3 bases; nucleotides not matched to a gene: 8. The CDR3: CASSFTLAGAIYEQYF. The CDR3 nucleotides read TGTGCCAGCAGTTTTACTCTAGCGGGGGCAATCTACGAGCAGTACTTC.

The J gene is TRBJ1-6, the V gene TRBV6-1, with 7 bases identical to TRBD1. This CDR3 has 15 amino acids. V shed 1 base, J shed 7 bases, and the junction held 4 bases outside the gene matches. From germline, CDR1 is MNHNS and CDR2 SASEGT. The CDR3 nucleotides read TGTGCCAGCAGTGAAGTAGAACAGGGGAATTCACCCCTCCACTTT. Protein: CASSEVEQGNSPLHF.

V and J are TRBV30 and TRBJ2-5; the match to TRBD1 covers 7 bases. Trimming took 4 bases from V and 0 from J; bases not matched to a gene: 11. CDR3 length: 16 amino acids. CDR1 is GTSNPN and CDR2 is SVGIG in the germline V gene (reference sequence). The DNA of the CDR3 is TGTGCCTGGACTGTCCGGGACAGAGCGTACCAAGAGACCCAGTACTTC. Amino acid sequence: CAWTVRDRAYQETQYF.

The chain carries TRBV11-2 and TRBJ2-5; tentatively, D is TRBD2 (6 bases). The CDR3 totals 14 residues. Trimming cost V 5 bases and J 2 bases, with 12 bases left between them. Germline values: CDR1 SGHAT, CDR2 FQNNGV. In DNA, the CDR3 is TGTGCCAGCAGCCCCTGGACTAATCAAGAGACCCAGTACTTC. It codes for CASSPWTNQETQYF.

There are a few counts of this clone. This sequence joins TRBV7-6 and TRBJ1-1, with D unclear. The V gene's germline CDR1 is SGHVS and CDR2 FNYEAQ. The CDR3 is 14 amino acids. Deletions cut 4 bases from V and 1 base from J, with 10 bases between. Here the CDR3 reads CASSSAGWNTEAFF. As DNA, the CDR3 is TGTGCCAGCAGCTCAGCCGGGTGGAACACTGAAGCTTTCTTT. Looking up the rest from reference TRBV7-6 and TRBJ1-1 gives the full variable domain: GAGVSQSPRYKVTKRGQDVALRCDPISGHVSLYWYRQALGQGPEFLTYFNYEAQQDKSGLPNDRFSAERPEGSISTLTIQRTEQRDSAMYRCASSSAGWNTEAFFGQGTRLTVV.

The chain recombines TRBV2 with TRBJ1-1; D might be TRBD1 (5 bases). The CDR3 sequence is 13 residues long. The V end was cut by 6 bases, the J end by 0 bases, with 8 bases between. The V gene's germline CDR1 is SNHLY and CDR2 FYNNEI. The CDR3 here is CASSWTLNTEAFF. The CDR3 DNA sequence: TGTGCCAGCAGCTGGACATTGAACACTGAAGCTTTCTTT. The full variable domain, with the rest looked up from reference TRBV2 and TRBJ1-1, is EPEVTQTPSHQVTQMGQEVILRCVPISNHLYFYWYRQILGQKVEFLVSFYNNEISEKSEIFDDQFSVERPDGSNFTLKIRSTKLEDSAMYFCASSWTLNTEAFFGQGTRLTVV.

This clone was seen once. V gene TRBV5-1 combines with J gene TRBJ2-1; D unresolved. The CDR3 covers 11 residues. Per germline, CDR1 SGHRS and CDR2 YFSETQ. Trimming removed 2 bases at V and 5 bases at J, with 2 bases between. The CDR3 coding sequence is TGCGCCAGCAGCTTCGACAATGAGCAGTTCTTC. This gives the protein CASSFDNEQFF.

The chain recombines TRBV4-1 with TRBJ1-3; tentatively, D is TRBD1 (5 bases). With 0 bases removed from V and 1 base from J, the gap between germline ends came to 13 bases. Germline CDR1 reads MGHRA; CDR2 reads YSYEKL. The CDR3 is made up of 17 amino acids. CDR3 DNA: TGCGCCAGCAGCCAAGATCCCCCACGACAGTCTGGAAACACCATATATTTT. Amino acid sequence: CASSQDPPRQSGNTIYF.

The CDR3 region is CASSSPGMDEQFF. The DNA for the CDR3 is TGTGCCAGCAGCTCCCCGGGAATGGATGAGCAGTTCTTC. The rearrangement links TRBV5-4 to TRBJ2-1, with D possibly TRBD2 on 5 matching bases. Looked up from germline, CDR1 is SGHNT and CDR2 is YYREEE (reference sequence). The CDR3 is 13 amino acids. V was clipped by 3 bases and J by 8 bases, with 12 bases between them.

The V and J genes are TRBV3-1 (or the pseudogene TRBV3-2) and TRBJ1-1; D is possibly TRBD1 (6 bases). Germline loops: CDR1 LGHDT, CDR2 YNNKEL (reference sequence). This CDR3 comprises 13 residues. V lost 4 bases to trimming and J lost 4 bases, with 10 bases between them. CDR3: CASSLQGGTEAFF. Written as DNA, the CDR3 is TGTGCCAGCAGCCTACAGGGTGGCACTGAAGCTTTCTTT.

The chain has TRBV4-1 and TRBJ2-5, with 8 bases that match TRBD1. Trimming removed 1 base from V and 2 bases from J; junction bases left unmatched: 9. The CDR3 loop spans 17 amino acids. Germline loops: CDR1 MGHRA, CDR2 YSYEKL. CDR3 bases: TGCGCCAGCAGCCAAGCACCCCCCGGGACAGGTCAAGAGACCCAGTACTTC. It codes for CASSQAPPGTGQETQYF.

The chain couples TRBV7-9 to TRBJ2-3; TRBD1 is a possible D gene (7 bases). The CDR3 contains 15 residues. The germline V and J ends were trimmed by 5 bases and 4 bases, with 16 bases remaining between them. CDR1 SEHNR and CDR2 FQNEAQ come from the germline V gene (reference sequence). The CDR3 loop is CASSLYQGGSDTQYF. CDR3 sequence (DNA): TGTGCCAGCAGCCTGTACCAGGGGGGATCAGATACGCAGTATTTT.

The chain combines TRBV5-1 with TRBJ2-7; 7 bases align to TRBD2. The CDR3 totals 12 residues. The trim removed 4 bases at V and 6 bases at J, leaving 4 bases unmatched. In germline, CDR1 is SGHRS, CDR2 YFSETQ. The CDR3 DNA is TGCGCCAGCAGCACGACTAGCTCCGAGCAGTACTTC. Its protein product is CASSTTSSEQYF.